This T cell receptor (beta chain) was captured in a study of OX40 agonist ivuxolimab in advanced cancers. Regarding the study in general: Ivuxolimab was an agonistic, fully human IgG2 monoclonal antibody directed against OX40 (CD134), a costimulatory receptor. Intravenous ivuxolimab was administered to patients every 2 weeks at six dose levels: 0.01, 0.1, 0.3, 1.5, 3 and 10 mg/kg. Among the roughly 50 dose-escalation patients, some 20 had hepatocellular carcinoma, 15 or so melanoma, 9 renal cell carcinoma and 9 head and neck cancer. In the dose-escalation cohort, 82.7% of patients were male, and the mean age was 60 years with a range of roughly 20 to 85. Prior anti-PD-1, anti-PD-L1 or anti-CTLA-4 therapy was permitted, and checkpoint inhibitors had been received by around 40% of dose-escalation patients. Three dose-escalation patients achieved partial responses, one with hepatocellular carcinoma and two with cutaneous melanoma. The purpose of peripheral TCRbeta sequencing was to test whether ivuxolimab changed TCR sequence diversity and led to clonal T-cell expansion. The paper covers the monotherapy dose-escalation part of the phase I ivuxolimab trial, which included N ≈ 50 patients. The paper's findings and limits, for the study overall: The antigen specificity of the peripheral T cells that underwent clonal expansion was not determined. Clonal expansion of both CD4+ and CD8+ blood T cells was observed from baseline to week 6 at doses 0.1 to 3.0 mg/kg. After ivuxolimab, more expanded clones were found on average in CD8+ T cells than in CD4+ T cells. Low levels of normalized T-cell clonal expansion were also seen in some patients who did not respond. In partial responders in the 0.1-3.0 mg/kg groups, normalized peripheral clonal expansion was found to be among the lowest, especially among CD8+ T cells.

The trial excluded patients who had a history of autoimmune disease or who were on systemic immunosuppression. Peripheral blood for TCR sequencing was collected from all dose cohorts at baseline, on cycle 4 day 1, and on cycle 7 day 1. The samples were drawn from a first-in-human, open-label, multicenter phase I dose-escalation trial of ivuxolimab. Adults with locally advanced or metastatic melanoma, renal cell carcinoma, hepatocellular carcinoma or head and neck squamous cell carcinoma were enrolled in the trial. Before TCR sequencing, CD4+ T cells and CD8+ T cells were sorted from peripheral blood as separate populations. Genomic DNA was extracted from sorted cells for sequencing of the TCRbeta CDR3 region. TCRbeta CDR3 regions were sequenced using the immunoSEQ Assay. The table was pulled from immuneACCESS by TCRdb, which kept in-frame rearrangements only. Such tables lose some clones; where checked, under half of the loss comes from unresolved V genes, and the rest has no known cause. The sample table records 55,000 to 80,000 clones; roughly nine tenths of these occur just once. Of the sample, approximately 1.1% falls within the top ten clones.

CDR3 length: 13 amino acids, cysteine to phenylalanine. Only the CDR3 region is kept as DNA, spanning 39 bases read in frame from base 1. V loses 0 bases of germline sequence and J loses 4 bases, and the interval between the two ends is 6 bases. From the germline V gene, CDR1 is SGHTA and CDR2 is FQGNSA. Concerning this clone: Its recognized antigen is unknown. Nothing much larger sits one base from this clone, and base qualities are not available.

The sequences come from CD4+ or CD8+ T cells sorted from blood, collected in a trial of the OX40 agonist ivuxolimab. This TCR came from an adult with an advanced solid tumor such as melanoma, head and neck, liver or kidney cancer. Recombination connected TRBV7-2 to TRBJ2-5; TRBD2 is possibly the D segment (6 matching bases). Here the CDR3 is given as CASSLAGRETQYF. The sequence in DNA is TGTGCCAGCAGCTTAGCCGGGAGAGAGACCCAGTACTTC.